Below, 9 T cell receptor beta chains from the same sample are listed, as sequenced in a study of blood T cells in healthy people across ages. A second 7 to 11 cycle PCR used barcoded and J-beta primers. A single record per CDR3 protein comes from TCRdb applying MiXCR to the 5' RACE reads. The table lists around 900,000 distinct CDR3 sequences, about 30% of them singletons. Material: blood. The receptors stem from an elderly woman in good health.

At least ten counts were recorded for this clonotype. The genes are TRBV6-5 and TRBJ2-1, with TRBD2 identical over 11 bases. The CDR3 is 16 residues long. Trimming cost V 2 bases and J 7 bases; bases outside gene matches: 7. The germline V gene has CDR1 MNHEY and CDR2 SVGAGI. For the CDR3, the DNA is TGTGCCAGCAGTTACCCCTCTAGCGGGGGGAGGAATGAGCAGTTCTTC. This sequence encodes CASSYPSSGGRNEQFF.

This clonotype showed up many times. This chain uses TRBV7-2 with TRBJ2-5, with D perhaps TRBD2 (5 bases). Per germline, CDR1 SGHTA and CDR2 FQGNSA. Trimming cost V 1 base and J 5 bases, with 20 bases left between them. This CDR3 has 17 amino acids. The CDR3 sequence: CASSLGPYGGPRETQYF. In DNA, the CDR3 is TGTGCCAGCAGCTTAGGGCCGTATGGCGGGCCTCGGGAGACCCAGTACTTC.

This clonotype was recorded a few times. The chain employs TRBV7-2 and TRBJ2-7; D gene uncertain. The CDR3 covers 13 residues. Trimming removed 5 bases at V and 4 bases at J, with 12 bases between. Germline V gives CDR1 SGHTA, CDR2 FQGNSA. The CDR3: CASSHRGVYEQYF. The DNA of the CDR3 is TGTGCCAGCAGCCATCGTGGCGTTTACGAGCAGTACTTC.

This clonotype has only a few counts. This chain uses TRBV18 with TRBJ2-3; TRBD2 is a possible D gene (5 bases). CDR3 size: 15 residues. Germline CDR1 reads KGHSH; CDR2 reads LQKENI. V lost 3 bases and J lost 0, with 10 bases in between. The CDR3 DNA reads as TGTGCCAGCTCACCCTCCCTAGCCAGCACAGATACGCAGTATTTT. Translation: CASSPSLASTDTQYF.

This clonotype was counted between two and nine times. This chain's CDR3 is CASSPSVNQPQHF. The CDR3 nucleotides are TGTGCCAGCAGCCCCAGCGTAAATCAGCCCCAGCATTTT. The chain uses TRBV5-8 and TRBJ1-5; D ambiguous. From germline, CDR1 is SGHTS and CDR2 YDEGEE. Trimming cost V 4 bases and J 4 bases, with 9 bases left between them. The CDR3 runs to 13 residues.

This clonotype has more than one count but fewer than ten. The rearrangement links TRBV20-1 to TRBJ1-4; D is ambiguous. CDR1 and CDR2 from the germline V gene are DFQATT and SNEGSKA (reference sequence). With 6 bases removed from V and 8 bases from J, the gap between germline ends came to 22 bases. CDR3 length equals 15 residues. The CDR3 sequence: CSAIGWVEDPEKLFF. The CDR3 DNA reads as TGCAGTGCCATCGGGTGGGTCGAGGACCCAGAAAAACTGTTTTTT.

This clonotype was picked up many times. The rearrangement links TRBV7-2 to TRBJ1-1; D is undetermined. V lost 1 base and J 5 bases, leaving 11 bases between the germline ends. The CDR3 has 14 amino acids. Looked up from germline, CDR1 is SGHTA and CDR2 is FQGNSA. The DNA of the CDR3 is TGTGCCAGCAGCTTAGAGCCAAAAGGTACTGAAGCTTTCTTT. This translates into CASSLEPKGTEAFF. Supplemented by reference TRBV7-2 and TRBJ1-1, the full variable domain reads GAGVSQSPSNKVTEKGKDVELRCDPISGHTALYWYRQSLGQGLEFLIYFQGNSAPDKSGLPSDRFSAERTGGSVSTLTIQRTQQEDSAVYLCASSLEPKGTEAFFGQGTRLTVV.

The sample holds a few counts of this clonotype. The CDR3 DNA is TGTGCCAGCAGCTTAGAGGGACACAAGAACACTGAAGCTTTCTTT. This translates into CASSLEGHKNTEAFF. The rearrangement links TRBV7-2 to TRBJ1-1, with a weak D call TRBD1 (6 bases). The V gene lost 1 base and the J gene lost 1 base, with 10 bases spanning the gap. The CDR3 sequence is 15 residues long. Germline V gene sequence: CDR1 SGHTA, CDR2 FQGNSA.

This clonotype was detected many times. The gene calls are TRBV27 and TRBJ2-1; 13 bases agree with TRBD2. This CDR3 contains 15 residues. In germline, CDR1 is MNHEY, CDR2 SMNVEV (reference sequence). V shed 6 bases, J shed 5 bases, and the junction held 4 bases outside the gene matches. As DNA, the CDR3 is TGTGCCAGCAGCCCCGGGACTAGCGGGGACAATGAGCAGTTCTTC. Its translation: CASSPGTSGDNEQFF.